This T cell receptor (beta chain) comes out of a study of blood T cells in healthy people across ages. Study results and caveats: Per million T cells, the diversity of TCR beta decreased roughly linearly as age advanced.

For every donor, a draw yielded ten milliliters of peripheral blood. Primers used in a second PCR of roughly 6 to 12 cycles were a sample-barcoded 5' primer and a J-beta primer mix. TCRdb called the 5' RACE reads again in MiXCR, with one record for every CDR3 protein. The table shows 700,000 or so distinct CDR3 sequences, with 35% to 50% occurring only once. Regarding this clonotype: What it recognizes is unknown.

This CDR3 region has 15 residues. V was cut by 3 bases and J by 7 bases, with 16 bases left in between. Germline CDR1 SGHVS, CDR2 FQNEAQ. Sequencing was performed on blood. This clonotype was obtained from an elderly man in good health. V and J are TRBV7-8 and TRBJ2-1; D perhaps matches TRBD2 (6 bases). The CDR3 protein is CASSFGLLSLNEQFF. The CDR3 DNA reads TGTGCCAGCAGCTTTGGACTACTTTCCTTGAATGAGCAGTTCTTC.